This TCR beta chain was found in a study of blood T cell repertoires in COVID-19. Study as a whole: The origin of the acute and convalescent COVID-19 samples was the United States, Italy and Spain. The cDNA or gDNA used as material had been derived from T cells, B-cell-depleted T cells, or PBMCs.

The authors' processing: Researchers report that nucleated cell counts were estimated from reference gene primer amplification. Data came from immunoSEQ multiplex PCR; TCRdb stores just in-frame clones and leaves some out. D and trimming come from the DNA, and the V and J calls and clone size come from that table. The sample yields roughly 230,000 clones, around 83% seen once. About this clone itself: The same CDR3 arises from other DNA sequences in this sample as well.

The sample consisted of peripheral blood. This TCR derives from a man in his forties with active or convalescent COVID-19.

CDR3 residues: CASSQVQGARYGYTF. The CDR3 DNA is TGCGCCAGCAGCCAAGTACAGGGGGCAAGGTATGGCTACACCTTC. This chain uses TRBV4-1 with TRBJ1-2; 9 bases agree with TRBD1. Germline assignment: CDR1 MGHRA and CDR2 YSYEKL. The junction had 5 bases not matched to a gene; V was cut back by 1 base and J by 5 bases. The CDR3 runs to 15 residues.